This TCR beta chain is from a study of CD8 T cells in ankylosing spondylitis. This clonotype was found many times. Its specificity is not known. TCRdb called the 5' RACE reads again in MiXCR, with one record for every CDR3 protein. The table has 150,000 to 200,000 distinct CDR3 sequences, around 10% seen once; the top ten hold roughly 29%. Study-level points and caveats: Past studies reported some motif variants in reactive arthritis synovial fluid and blood. Among TCR beta sequences, a motif of eight highly homologous variants appeared characteristic of ankylosing spondylitis blood. As reported, disease-linked clones showed significant enrichment in matched ankylosing spondylitis synovial fluid.

V gave up 5 bases and J gave up 4 bases, with 9 bases separating them. The CDR3 has 13 residues. This sequence joins TRBV12-3 or TRBV12-4 and TRBJ1-5; D is undetermined. The TCR originated in a male donor with ankylosing spondylitis or in good health (not recorded which). The sequenced sample consisted of blood, either unsorted or a sorted T cell fraction (not recorded which). The DNA of the CDR3 is TGTGCCAGCAGTATCGACCCGAATCAGCCCCAGCATTTT. It yields the protein CASSIDPNQPQHF.